The 5 T cell receptor beta chains in this list originate from one sample, sequenced in a study of blood T cell repertoires in COVID-19. The assay was immunoSEQ multiplex PCR, and TCRdb's table has in-frame clones only and misses some. The table records fewer than 70,000 clones, about nine tenths of them present only once. The specimen sequenced was peripheral blood. These receptors came from a man aged 50 or older with active COVID-19.

V and J are TRBV3-1 (or the pseudogene TRBV3-2) and TRBJ1-4; 9 bases match TRBD1. J gave up 6 bases and V 6 bases, and 5 bases lay outside the gene matches. Germline V lookup: CDR1 LGHDT, CDR2 YNNKEL (reference sequence). The CDR3 runs 14 residues. The CDR3 region is CASSPDRGDEKLFF. The CDR3 region has the DNA TGTGCCAGCAGTCCGGACAGGGGTGATGAAAAACTGTTTTTT.

The chain couples TRBV4-1 to TRBJ2-2; 8 positions match TRBD1. CDR1 is MGHRA, CDR2 YSYEKL, per germline. This CDR3 has 15 amino acids. Trimming took 4 bases from V and 8 from J; bases not matched to a gene: 9. CDR3 coding DNA: TGCGCCAGCAGCCGCGCGGGGACAGGCCGGGGGGAGCTGTTTTTT. It encodes CASSRAGTGRGELFF.

The gene calls are TRBV9 and TRBJ2-3, with 8 bases aligning to TRBD1. The germline V gene has CDR1 SGDLS and CDR2 YYNGEE. This CDR3 has 15 amino acids. V lost 4 bases, J lost 4 bases, and 8 bases stayed unmatched. The CDR3 bases are TGTGCCAGCAGCACCTTACAGGGGGTCCCAGATACGCAGTATTTT. Amino acid sequence: CASSTLQGVPDTQYF.

The gene calls are TRBV29-1 and TRBJ1-2; no clear D gene. Germline values: CDR1 SQVTM, CDR2 ANQGSEA. Trimming removed 7 bases from V and 1 base from J, with 7 bases in between. This CDR3 region has 11 residues. The CDR3: CSATDNYGYTF. CDR3 nucleotide sequence: TGCAGCGCTACAGATAACTATGGCTACACCTTC.

The CDR3 DNA is TGTGCCAGCTCTAAAGGGGGGGGCCTAGCGGATCAGCCCCAGCATTTT. This translates into CASSKGGGLADQPQHF. V gene TRBV27 combines with J gene TRBJ1-5; TRBD1 might be the D (6 bases). V was shortened by 8 bases and J by 5 bases, with 22 bases between the two germline ends. The CDR3 has 16 residues. Germline lookup yields CDR1 MNHEY and CDR2 SMNVEV (reference sequence).